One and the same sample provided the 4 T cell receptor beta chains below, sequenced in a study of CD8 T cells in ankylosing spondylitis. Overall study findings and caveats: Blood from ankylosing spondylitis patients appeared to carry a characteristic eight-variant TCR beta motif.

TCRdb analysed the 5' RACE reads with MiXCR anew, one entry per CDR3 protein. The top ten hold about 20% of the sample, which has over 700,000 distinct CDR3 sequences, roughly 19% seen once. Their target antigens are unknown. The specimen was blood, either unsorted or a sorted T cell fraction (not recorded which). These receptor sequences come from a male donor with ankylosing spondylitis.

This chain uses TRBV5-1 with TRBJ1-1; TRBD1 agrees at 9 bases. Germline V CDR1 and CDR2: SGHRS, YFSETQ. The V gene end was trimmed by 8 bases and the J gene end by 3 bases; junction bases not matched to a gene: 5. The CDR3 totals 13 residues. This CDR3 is CASTGTGYTEAFF. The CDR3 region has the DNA TGCGCCAGTACCGGGACAGGGTACACTGAAGCTTTCTTT.

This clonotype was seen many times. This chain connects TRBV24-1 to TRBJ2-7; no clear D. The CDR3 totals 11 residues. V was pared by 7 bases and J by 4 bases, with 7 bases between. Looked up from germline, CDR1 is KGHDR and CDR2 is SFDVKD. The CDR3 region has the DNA TGTGCCACCAGCGAACAATACGAGCAGTACTTC. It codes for CATSEQYEQYF.

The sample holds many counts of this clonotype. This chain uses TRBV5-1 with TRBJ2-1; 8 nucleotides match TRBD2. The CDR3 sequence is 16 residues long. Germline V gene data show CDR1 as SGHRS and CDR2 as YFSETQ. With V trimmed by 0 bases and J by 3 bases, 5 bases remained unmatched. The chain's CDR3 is CASSLVAGSLYNEQFF. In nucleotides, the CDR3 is TGCGCCAGCAGCTTGGTAGCGGGGAGCCTCTACAATGAGCAGTTCTTC.

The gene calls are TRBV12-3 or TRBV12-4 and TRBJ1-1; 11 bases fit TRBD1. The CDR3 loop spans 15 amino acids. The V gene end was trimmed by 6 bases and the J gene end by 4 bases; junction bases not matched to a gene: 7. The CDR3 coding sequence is TGTGCCAGCAGCTACACGGGACAGGGGGTCACTGAAGCTTTCTTT. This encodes CASSYTGQGVTEAFF.